Described below is a single T cell receptor beta chain sequence and its context. The antigen remains unidentified. CDR1 is MNHEY and CDR2 is SVGAGI in the germline V gene. Trimming removed 2 bases at V and 0 bases at J, with 10 bases between. The CDR3 has 15 residues. The sample is drawn from a study of T-cell memory formation after mild COVID-19. Study conclusions and caveats: Pre-infection memory harbored some responding clones, suggesting cross-reactive memory joined.

TCRdb reanalysed the 5' RACE reads using MiXCR and keeps one entry per CDR3 protein. In the table there are around 390,000 distinct CDR3 sequences, 16% of which are singletons. The sequenced material came from PBMCs or a T cell subset sorted from them (not recorded which). J is TRBJ1-1 and V is TRBV6-5; no reliable D call. The sequence derives from a man aged 18 to 35 who had mild COVID-19 (a few samples of this study predate the infection). Cell type and time point are not known. This CDR3 reads CASSYRVGMNTEAFF. As DNA, the CDR3 is TGTGCCAGCAGTTACAGGGTCGGCATGAACACTGAAGCTTTCTTT.